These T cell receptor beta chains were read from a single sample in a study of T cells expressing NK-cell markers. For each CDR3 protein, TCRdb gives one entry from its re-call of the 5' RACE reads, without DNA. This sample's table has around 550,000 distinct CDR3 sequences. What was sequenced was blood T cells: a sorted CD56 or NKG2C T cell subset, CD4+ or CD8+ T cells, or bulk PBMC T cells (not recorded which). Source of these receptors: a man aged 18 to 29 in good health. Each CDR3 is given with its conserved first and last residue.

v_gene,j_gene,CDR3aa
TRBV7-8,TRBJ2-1,CASSLAQGLSSYNEQFF
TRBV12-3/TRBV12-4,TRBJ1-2,CASSPPTGGYTF
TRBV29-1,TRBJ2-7,CSVVGASYEQYF
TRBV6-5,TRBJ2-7,CASSYRRLASTYEQYF
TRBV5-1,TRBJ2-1,CASSMTDRNEQFF
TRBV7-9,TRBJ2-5,CATKTGTGFRETQYF
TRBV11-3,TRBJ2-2,CASSLLAQGELFF
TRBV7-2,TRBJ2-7,CASSLVGAGPTSEQYF
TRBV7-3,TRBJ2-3,CASSLSGFTDTQYF
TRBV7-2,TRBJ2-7,CASSKGQPPYEQYF
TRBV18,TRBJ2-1,CASSPIGTSGPSSYNEQFF
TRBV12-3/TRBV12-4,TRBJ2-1,CASLSSGNNEQFF
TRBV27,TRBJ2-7,CASKTGASIYEQYF
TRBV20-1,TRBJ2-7,CSATSSPGRDSYEQYF
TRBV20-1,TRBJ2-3,CSARDDMGGYAADTQYF
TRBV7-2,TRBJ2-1,CALPSGSSYEQFF
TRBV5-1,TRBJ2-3,CATHRGEGWGTQYF
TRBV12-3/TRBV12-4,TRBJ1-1,CASSQLGQGNTEAFF
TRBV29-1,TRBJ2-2,CSVAESRGKGTGELFF
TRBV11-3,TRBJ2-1,CASSLGTHFDNEQFF
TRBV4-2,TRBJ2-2,CASSQGGRTTGELFF
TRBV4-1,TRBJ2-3,CASSQGTSGIDTQYF
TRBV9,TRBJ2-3,CASSVDWGQRDTQYF
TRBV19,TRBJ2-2,CASSPGQGIYTGELFF
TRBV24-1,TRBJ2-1,CATSDLLPWLAGERGSYNEQFF
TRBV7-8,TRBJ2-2,CASSFTRSNTGELFF
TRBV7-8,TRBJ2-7,CASSEDLAGGSYEQYF
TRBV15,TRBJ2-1,CATKGRGSGRDEQFF
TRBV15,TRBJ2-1,CATRRVGESYNEQFF
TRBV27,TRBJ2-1,CASSFLGAHEQFF
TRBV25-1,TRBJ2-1,CASSEYQRAVDNEQFF
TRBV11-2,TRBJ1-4,CASSGLRDTSRPLFF
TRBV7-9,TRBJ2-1,CASSLFSGGDEQFF
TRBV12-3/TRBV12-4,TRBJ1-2,CASSLKGGNYGYTF
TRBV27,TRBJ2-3,CASSFWGKATQYF
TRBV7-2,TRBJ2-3,CASSLVVADTQYF
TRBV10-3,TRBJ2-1,CAISEVQAAEESSYNEQFF
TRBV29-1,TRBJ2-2,CSVERLAGELFF
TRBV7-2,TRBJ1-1,CASSPGGQTEAFF
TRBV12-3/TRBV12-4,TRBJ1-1,CASSPNRGGGNTEAFF
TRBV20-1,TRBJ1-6,CSASRRTLSSYNSPLHF
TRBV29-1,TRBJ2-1,CSVGVGQGTSWTSSYNEQFF